Detailed here is one TCR beta chain. Random hexamers served to reverse transcribe roughly 0.45 to 1 ug RNA. TCRdb called the immunoSEQ multiplex PCR reads again in MiXCR, with one record for every CDR3 protein. This table holds fewer than 350,000 distinct CDR3 sequences, around nine tenths found once. The data were taken from a study of CD8 T cells in Susac syndrome. V lost 5 bases, J lost 4 bases, and 18 bases lay in between. Germline CDR1 is SEHNR and CDR2 is FQNEAQ (reference sequence). The CDR3 has 15 residues. Sequenced sample: CD8+ T cells from PBMCs. The clonotype was recovered from a human donor with multiple sclerosis. The rearrangement uses TRBV7-9 and TRBJ2-7; no clear D. The CDR3: CASSPKDRTRYEQYF. CDR3 bases: TGTGCCAGCAGCCCAAAGGACCGAACCCGGTACGAGCAGTACTTC.